The rows below give T cell receptor beta chains drawn from one sample of a study of blood T cell repertoires in COVID-19. The protocol was immunoSEQ multiplex PCR, while the TCRdb copy is restricted to in-frame clones and leaves out a portion. This table holds 170,000 or so clones, roughly 87% found once. Sequencing was done on a sample of PBMCs or T cells enriched from blood (not recorded which). The receptors come from a woman between 45 and 65 years old who had recovered from COVID-19. Each CDR3 is given without its conserved first and last residue.

V gene | CDR3 protein
TRBV11-2 | ASSPGREQF
TRBV7-7 | ASSLGDSSSYEQY
TRBV10-3 | AATGQGRTTEAF
TRBV12-3/TRBV12-4 | ASSFGQGLSQ
TRBV5-4 | ASSQAGPPYEQY
TRBV6-5 | ASSYSGGHPEAF
TRBV2 | ASRARTSGSSTDTQY
TRBV6-5 | ASTTGGGNQPQH
TRBV7-9 | ASSLVSSHTGELF
TRBV5-1 | ASSLEPNSGNTIY
TRBV9 | ASSGPTGGPKGTDTQY
TRBV24-1 | ATSDQTSGYFNEQF
TRBV7-2 | ASLERTSGIRRTGELF
TRBV5-1 | ASSLDGGEQY
TRBV27 | ASSYSAGELF